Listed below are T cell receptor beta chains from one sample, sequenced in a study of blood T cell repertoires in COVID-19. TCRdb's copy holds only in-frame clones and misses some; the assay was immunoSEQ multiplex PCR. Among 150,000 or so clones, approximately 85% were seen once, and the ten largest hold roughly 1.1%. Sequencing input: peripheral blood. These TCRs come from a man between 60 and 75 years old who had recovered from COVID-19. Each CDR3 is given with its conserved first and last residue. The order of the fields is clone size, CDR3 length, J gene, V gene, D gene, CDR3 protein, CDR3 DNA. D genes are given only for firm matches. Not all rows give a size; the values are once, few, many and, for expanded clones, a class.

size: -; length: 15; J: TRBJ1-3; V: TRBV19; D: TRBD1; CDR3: CASTLTGASGNTIYF; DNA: TGTGCCAGTACCCTTACAGGGGCGTCTGGAAACACCATATATTTT
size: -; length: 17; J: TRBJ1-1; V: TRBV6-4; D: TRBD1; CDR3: CASSLSGAQGAHTEAFF; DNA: TGTGCCAGCAGTCTCTCCGGGGCACAGGGGGCACACACTGAAGCTTTCTTT
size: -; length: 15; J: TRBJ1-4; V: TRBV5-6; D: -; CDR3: CASSLKISGDEKLFF; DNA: TGTGCCAGCAGCTTGAAAATATCGGGAGATGAAAAACTGTTTTTT
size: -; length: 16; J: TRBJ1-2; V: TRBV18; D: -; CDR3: CASSPQDRAFNYGYTF; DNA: TGTGCCAGCTCGCCCCAGGACAGAGCTTTTAACTATGGCTACACCTTC
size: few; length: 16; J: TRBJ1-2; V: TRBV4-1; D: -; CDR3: CASSQKMTSEFPGYTF; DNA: TGCGCCAGCAGCCAGAAAATGACATCAGAGTTCCCTGGCTACACCTTC
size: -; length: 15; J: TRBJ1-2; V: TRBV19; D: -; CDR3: CASRESNGDYYGYTF; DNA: TGTGCCAGTAGGGAATCTAACGGGGACTACTATGGCTACACCTTC
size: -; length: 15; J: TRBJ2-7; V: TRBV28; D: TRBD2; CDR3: CASSTLAGGGYEQYF; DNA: TGTGCCAGCAGTACCCTAGCGGGGGGAGGCTACGAGCAGTACTTC
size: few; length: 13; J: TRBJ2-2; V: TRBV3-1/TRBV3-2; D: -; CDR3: CASSQQGAGELFF; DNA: TGTGCCAGCAGTCAACAGGGCGCCGGGGAGCTGTTTTTT
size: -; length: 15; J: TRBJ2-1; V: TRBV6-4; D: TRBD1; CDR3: CASSDSDREYNEQFF; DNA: TGTGCCAGCAGTGACTCCGACAGGGAGTACAATGAGCAGTTCTTC
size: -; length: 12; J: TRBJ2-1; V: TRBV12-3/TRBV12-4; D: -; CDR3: CASSSTGLEQFF; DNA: TGTGCCAGCAGTTCAACAGGTCTTGAGCAGTTCTTC
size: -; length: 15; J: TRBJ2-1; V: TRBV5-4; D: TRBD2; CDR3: CASSFGLAGGNEQFF; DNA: TGTGCCAGCAGCTTTGGACTAGCGGGGGGTAATGAGCAGTTCTTC
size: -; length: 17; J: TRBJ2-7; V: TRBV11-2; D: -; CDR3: CASSLVARAIPSYEQYF; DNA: TGTGCCAGCAGCTTAGTAGCGAGGGCTATACCTTCCTACGAGCAGTACTTC
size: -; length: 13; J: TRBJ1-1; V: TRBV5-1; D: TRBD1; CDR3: CASRPTGDEEAFF; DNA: TGCGCCAGCAGGCCGACAGGGGACGAAGAAGCTTTCTTT
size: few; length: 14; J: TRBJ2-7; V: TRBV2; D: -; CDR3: CASSEARVIREQYF; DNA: TGTGCCAGCAGTGAGGCCAGGGTGATTCGGGAGCAGTACTTC
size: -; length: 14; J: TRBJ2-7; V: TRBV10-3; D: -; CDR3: CAISESGSRYEQYF; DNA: TGTGCCATCAGTGAGTCCGGTAGCCGGTACGAGCAGTACTTC
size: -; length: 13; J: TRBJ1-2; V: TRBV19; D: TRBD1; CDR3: CASSIGQGSGYTF; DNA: TGTGCCAGTAGTATAGGACAGGGATCCGGCTACACCTTC